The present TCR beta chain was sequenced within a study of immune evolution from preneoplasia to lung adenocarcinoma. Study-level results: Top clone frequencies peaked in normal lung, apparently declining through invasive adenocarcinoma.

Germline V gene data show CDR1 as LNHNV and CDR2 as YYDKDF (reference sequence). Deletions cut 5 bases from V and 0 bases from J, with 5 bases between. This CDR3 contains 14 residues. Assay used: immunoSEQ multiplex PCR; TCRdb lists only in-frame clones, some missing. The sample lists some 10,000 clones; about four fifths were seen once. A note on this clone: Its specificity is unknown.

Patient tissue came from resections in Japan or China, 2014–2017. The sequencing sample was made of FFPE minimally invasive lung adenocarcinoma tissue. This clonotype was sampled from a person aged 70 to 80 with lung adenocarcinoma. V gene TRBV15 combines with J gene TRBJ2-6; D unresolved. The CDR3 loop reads CATSPRSGANVLTF. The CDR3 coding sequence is TGTGCCACCAGCCCCCGCTCTGGGGCCAACGTCCTGACTTTC.